This TCR beta chain was recovered during a study of blood T cells in healthy people across ages (dated by TCRdb to between 2014 and 2017). Study-level background: In model experiments, template switching captured about one uniquely barcoded TCR beta cDNA molecule for every two T cells. Two additional independent replicas of 1 million unique cDNA reads from the same blood draw were analyzed for two donors (one aged 18 to 29 and one aged 80 or older). Four age groups were formed from the donors: young (average roughly 15 years), middle-aged (roughly 38), aged (62) and long-lived (more than 75). Using deep sequencing normalized with unique cDNA molecular identifiers, the study measured how TCR beta repertoire diversity changes with age. To avoid experimental bias, donors of different ages were distributed randomly across sequencing lanes. Paper-wide results and their limitations: Compared with the aged group, more naive CD4+ T cells, fewer expanded clones and increased TCR diversity were shown by the long-lived group, suggesting age selection. Donor CMV infection status was unknown, potentially confounding age-related changes in expanded clonotypes. As age increased, observed TCR beta diversity per million T cells dropped in a roughly linear way, and a significant reduction was already evident by age 40. Conclusive comparison of naive and antigen-experienced compartments was prevented by the profiling of bulk unsorted PBMCs. A strong correlation was found between observed TCR beta diversity and the percentage of naive T cells measured by flow cytometry. Estimates of total diversity based on one million sequenced T cells were regarded as lower bounds and as underestimates.

On this clonotype itself: No antigen is known for it. It may be a read error: a sequence one base away is much more abundant.

The library relied on 5' RACE. A second PCR of roughly 6 to 12 cycles was run with a J-beta primer mix and a sample-barcoded 5' primer. A template-switch 5' adaptor carrying 12 random nucleotides introduced a unique molecular identifier onto each TCR beta cDNA molecule. Each sample yielded at least 2.5 million CDR3-containing paired-end reads. First-strand cDNA was synthesized from all RNA with the Mint cDNA synthesis kit, primed by a TRBC-specific oligonucleotide. Following uracil-DNA glycosylase treatment, a first 18-cycle PCR with universal primers M1SS and BC2_uni_R was performed on all cDNA. The original pipeline was this. Normalization of each sample was performed by random selection of 1 million high-quality reads, each carrying a distinct molecular identifier. Instead of being binned into consensus sequences, reads with shared molecular identifiers were discarded. MiTCR, with a Q25 quality threshold and the strictest error-elimination algorithm, was used for CDR3 identification, clonotype clustering and error correction. A nonparametric unseen species model with Euler transformation was used to estimate a lower bound on total TCR beta diversity. TCRdb reprocessing: public reads trimmed at Q25 with fastp, clones called with MiXCR, in-frame beta chains kept. Rows with a matching CDR3 protein are joined into one entry that keeps the most common DNA and genes. V and J calls and clone size were set by TCRdb, not the authors. For this sample there are 1,800,000 or so distinct CDR3 sequences; about two fifths appear just once. 23% of the sample is in the top ten clones.

Systemically healthy Caucasian individuals from Russia, approximately 39 in total and aged about 6 to 100 years, were included as donors. Around 10 milliliters of peripheral blood were drawn from each donor into EDTA-treated Vacutainer tubes. Ficoll-Paque density-gradient centrifugation was used to isolate PBMCs, with at least 7 million obtained per sample. Total RNA was extracted from PBMCs with Trizol reagent, with at least 6 micrograms obtained per sample. For every donor, an aliquot of PBMCs went through flow cytometry to measure the percentages of naive CD45RAhigh/CD27high T cells. There are 16 amino acids in the CDR3, from cysteine to phenylalanine inclusive. Here the CDR3 DNA is all that survives: 48 bases in frame from base 1. Germline trimming: 5 bases from V, 10 bases from J; junction bases outside gene matches: 17. As encoded in the germline V gene, CDR1 is SGHTA while CDR2 is FQGTGA.

The chain uses TRBV7-3 and TRBJ2-1, with 7 bases matching TRBD1. Sequencing was carried out using blood. This TCR was recovered from a human donor in good health. The CDR3: CASSPDGTVITYEQFF. In nucleotide form, the sequence is TGTGCCAGCAGCCCAGACGGGACAGTGATAACCTACGAGCAGTTCTTC.